The 31 T cell receptor beta chains listed next were all sequenced from one sample in a study of tumor and adjacent non-tumor tissue in lung cancer. The template was RNA from unsorted bulk tissue. Distant lung tissue was collected more than 3 cm away from the tumor edge. TCRbeta libraries were built with three rounds of nested PCR, modified from ARM-PCR. MiXCR was run by TCRdb on the multiplex PCR reads, yielding one entry per CDR3 protein. The profile shows more than 55,000 distinct CDR3 sequences, under 80% of them singletons. What was sequenced was distant non-tumor lung tissue. The source of these receptors is a man in his sixties with non-small cell lung cancer.

The table lists this clonotype with a few counts. The gene calls are TRBV6-1 and TRBJ2-1, with D tentatively TRBD1 (5 bases). This CDR3 has 12 residues. Between the trimmed V and J ends, which lost 11 bases and 6 bases, there was a span of 14 bases. Germline assignment: CDR1 MNHNS and CDR2 SASEGT. Here the CDR3 DNA reads TGTGCCGGTAGAGAAGGGGTCAATGAGCAGTTCTTC. Protein sequence: CAGREGVNEQFF.

The gene calls are TRBV5-5 and TRBJ2-2; perhaps D is TRBD1 or TRBD2 (6 bases each). This CDR3 region has 16 residues. Trimming took 5 bases from V and 9 from J, leaving 23 bases between them. Germline CDR1 and CDR2: SGHKS and YYEKEE (reference sequence). The CDR3 DNA reads TGTGCCAGCAGTCCGGGGGCGGACTCCTTCGGCTGGGAGCTGTTTTTT. Translation gives CASSPGADSFGWELFF. The whole variable domain, remainder taken from reference TRBV5-5 and TRBJ2-2, is DAGVTQSPTHLIKTRGQQVTLRCSPISGHKSVSWYQQVLGQGPQFIFQYYEKEERGRGNFPDRFSARQFPNYSSELNVNALLLGDSALYLCASSPGADSFGWELFFGEGSRLTVL.

Notes on this clonotype: The CDR3 end shows no conserved phenylalanine or tryptophan, and so a read error is likely. The CDR3 DNA reads as TGTACCAGCAGCCCTAGCGGGGTCGGGGAGACCCAGTACTCC. This sequence encodes CTSSPSGVGETQYS. The chain couples TRBV11-3 to TRBJ2-5; 9 bases fit TRBD2. This CDR3 has 14 residues. Per germline, CDR1 SGHNT and CDR2 YENEEA.

The genes are TRBV20-1 and TRBJ2-7; 8 bases align to TRBD1. The CDR3 has 16 amino acids. The V and J ends lost 4 bases and 5 bases, in that order; junction bases with no gene match: 16. Germline loops: CDR1 DFQATT, CDR2 SNEGSKA (reference sequence). This CDR3 is CSATSLRDRSWDEQYF. CDR3 DNA sequence: TGCAGTGCTACCTCGCTCCGGGACAGGAGTTGGGACGAGCAGTACTTC.

Details on this clonotype: A much larger clone differs by one base, so this may be a read error. The chain links TRBV13 to TRBJ2-1; TRBD2 is a possible D gene (7 bases). Germline-derived CDR1 and CDR2 are PRHDT and FYEKMQ (reference sequence). The CDR3 has 18 residues. V lost 0 bases, J lost 7 bases, and 22 bases lay in between. The DNA of the CDR3 is TGTGCCAGCAGCTTAGGACGGACTTGCGGGAGAAGGGGGAATGAGCAGTTCTTC. Its translation is CASSLGRTCGRRGNEQFF.

Notes on this clonotype: This sequence may be a read error, since a much larger clone differs from it by one base. The J gene is TRBJ2-3, the V gene TRBV5-4; 14 nucleotides align to TRBD2. The V gene end was trimmed by 4 bases and the J gene end by 8 bases; junction bases not matched to a gene: 9. CDR3 length equals 16 residues. The germline gives CDR1 SGHNT, CDR2 YYREEE (reference sequence). The CDR3 DNA is TGTGCCAGCAGCCGGCGACTAGCGGGAGGGGCAGGTACGCAGTATTTT. Translated, it gives CASSRRLAGGAGTQYF.

About this clonotype itself: The junction shows a germline mismatch at one end, possibly a read error. The rearrangement joins TRBV10-3 to TRBJ2-3, with 7 bases matching TRBD1. The CDR3 loop spans 15 amino acids. Looked up from germline, CDR1 is ENHRY and CDR2 is SYGVKD. Written as DNA, the CDR3 is TGTGCTATCAGTGGTAGGGGGCGTCACACAGATACGCAGTATTTT. The encoded protein is CAISGRGRHTDTQYF.

As to this clonotype: One junction end does not reproduce the germline sequence, and a read error may be involved. The chain employs TRBV5-1 and TRBJ2-3; D is unclear. The CDR3 sequence is 14 residues long. In germline, CDR1 is SGHRS, CDR2 YFSETQ. The CDR3 loop is CASSLSLLRDTQYF. The CDR3 DNA sequence: TGCGCCAGCAGCTTGTCCCTACTCAGAGATACACAGTATTTT.

This rearrangement joins TRBV29-1 to TRBJ1-2; 11 positions agree with TRBD1. The CDR3 is made up of 16 amino acids. J lost 4 bases, V lost 8 bases, and 15 bases had no gene match. The V gene's germline CDR1 is SQVTM and CDR2 ANQGSEA. The CDR3 DNA follows: TGCAGCATGGTCCCAGGACAGGGGGCGCGTATCTATGGCTACACCTTC. As protein: CSMVPGQGARIYGYTF.

CDR3 nucleotide sequence: TGTGCCAGCAGCTTAGATGAGGGAGGGCGGTACAAGCAGTACTTC. Translating it yields CASSLDEGGRYKQYF. The chain joins TRBV11-2 to TRBJ2-7; 7 bases are a match to TRBD2. This CDR3 has 15 residues. V trimming: 0 bases; J trimming: 8 bases; junction bases outside the gene matches: 10. CDR1 SGHAT and CDR2 FQNNGV come from the germline V gene.

This clonotype was observed a handful of times. The junction departs from germline at one end; a sequencing error may be responsible. The rearrangement links TRBV6-1 to TRBJ2-5, with D perhaps matching TRBD1 (5 bases). This CDR3 comprises 13 residues. CDR1 is MNHNS, CDR2 SASEGT, per germline. CDR3 sequence (DNA): TGTGCCAGCAGTGAGTGGGGCCCAGAGACCCAGTACTTT. It codes for CASSEWGPETQYF.

Notes on this clonotype: One junction end does not reproduce the germline sequence, and a read error may be involved. CDR3 loop: CANSSQGLAGNNEQVF. The CDR3 DNA follows: TGTGCCAACAGCTCCCAGGGACTAGCGGGGAATAATGAGCAGGTCTTC. The rearrangement joins TRBV11-3 to TRBJ2-1; TRBD2 aligns across 13 bases. The germline V gene encodes CDR1 SGHNT and CDR2 YENEEA. The CDR3 length is 16 residues.

This clonotype was seen only once. In this CDR3 the conserved last residue, phenylalanine or tryptophan, is missing, so a read error is likely. The chain has TRBV29-1 and TRBJ2-5, with D perhaps matching TRBD1 (5 bases). The CDR3 covers 13 residues. Germline-derived CDR1 and CDR2 are SQVTM and ANQGSEA. For the CDR3, the DNA is TGCAGGGTCGAAACAGGTGTACAAGAGACCCAGTACATC. It codes for CRVETGVQETQYI.

Notes on this clonotype: The CDR3 ends on some other residue instead of the conserved phenylalanine or tryptophan, so this is likely a read error. The V call is TRBV29-1, the J call TRBJ2-1, with no clear D. The ends were cut back, 3 bases at V and 4 bases at J, with 13 bases in the middle. The germline V gene has CDR1 SQVTM and CDR2 ANQGSEA. The CDR3 extends over 14 amino acids. CDR3 sequence reads: CSVDASGNYNEQFL. CDR3 bases: TGCAGCGTTGACGCTAGTGGGAATTACAATGAGCAGTTCTTA.

This clonotype appeared a few times. At one end the junction does not follow the germline gene, possibly because of a read error. This rearrangement joins TRBV6-5 to TRBJ2-5, with D unresolved. The CDR3 is 11 amino acids. Germline V gene lookup returns CDR1 MNHEY and CDR2 SVGAGI. DNA of the CDR3: TGTGCCAGCAGAGTCACGTTGACGCAGTATTTC. Protein product: CASRVTLTQYF.

Details on this clonotype: A junction end diverges from the germline sequence, so it may reflect a read error. V and J are TRBV29-1 and TRBJ2-7; either TRBD1 or TRBD2 may fit D (5 bases each). This CDR3 is 11 amino acids long. Germline lookup yields CDR1 SQVTM and CDR2 ANQGSEA. CDR3 protein: CCVGGGKEQYF. The DNA for the CDR3 is TGCTGCGTTGGGGGTGGGAAAGAGCAGTACTTC.

To note about this clonotype: The conserved phenylalanine or tryptophan is not found at the CDR3 terminus, so this likely reflects a read error. The chain couples TRBV6-4 to TRBJ2-3; maybe TRBD1 (6 bases). Trimming removed 2 bases at V and 0 bases at J, with 6 bases between. This CDR3 has 14 amino acids. Germline-derived CDR1 and CDR2 are MRHNA and SNTAGT. CDR3 DNA sequence: TGTGCCAGCAGTGACGGGACAAGCACAGATACGCAGTATATT. Protein sequence: CASSDGTSTDTQYI.

The V call is TRBV11-1, the J call TRBJ2-6, with D perhaps matching TRBD2 (6 bases). Trimming took 6 bases from V and 1 from J, leaving 16 bases between them. The germline V gene has CDR1 SGHAT and CDR2 FQDESV (reference sequence). This CDR3 has 17 residues. The CDR3 region has the DNA TGTGCCAGCAGTCGGGTAGGGAGGTCTTCTGGGGCCAACGTCCTGACTTTC. Its translation: CASSRVGRSSGANVLTF.

The chain employs TRBV29-1 and TRBJ1-1, with D tentatively TRBD1 (6 bases). This CDR3 contains 16 residues. Germline CDR1 is SQVTM and CDR2 is ANQGSEA. Trimming removed 2 bases from V and 5 bases from J, with 21 bases in between. The CDR3 sequence: CSVEPVPTGEWTEAFF. The CDR3 DNA sequence: TGCAGCGTTGAACCCGTCCCGACAGGTGAGTGGACTGAAGCTTTCTTT.

As concerns this clonotype: The CDR3 end shows no conserved phenylalanine or tryptophan, and so a read error is likely. This sequence joins TRBV6-2 or TRBV6-3 and TRBJ2-1; 7 nucleotides line up with TRBD1. Germline trimming cut 10 bases from V and 8 bases from J; bases unmatched to any gene: 14. Germline V gene lookup returns CDR1 MNHEY and CDR2 SVGEGT. This CDR3 has 14 amino acids. The CDR3 here is CATSRQGSYDEQFL. CDR3 DNA sequence: TGTGCCACTAGTAGACAGGGCTCCTATGATGAGCAGTTCCTC.

As concerns this clonotype: The germline gene is not matched at one end of the junction; a read error may be the cause. The chain uses TRBV11-3 and TRBJ2-5, with D perhaps TRBD1 (6 bases). This CDR3 is built from 15 residues. Germline V gene data show CDR1 as SGHNT and CDR2 as YENEEA. The CDR3 spells CANSVAPDSQETKYF. The CDR3 DNA is TGTGCCAACAGCGTAGCCCCGGACAGTCAAGAGACCAAGTACTTC.

With respect to this clonotype: Germline and junction disagree at one end, which may indicate a read error. The CDR3 spells CASSLPSGFNGQFF. The CDR3 nucleotides read TGTGCCAGCAGTCTTCCTAGCGGGTTCAATGGGCAGTTCTTC. This chain uses TRBV28 with TRBJ2-1; 8 bases match TRBD2. CDR3 size: 14 residues. CDR1 is MDHEN and CDR2 is SYDVKM in the germline V gene.

Regarding this clonotype: A single base separates this from a much larger clone, so it may be a read error. The chain combines TRBV6-6 with TRBJ2-6; D perhaps matches TRBD1 (5 bases). The CDR3 has 17 residues. Germline values: CDR1 MNHNY, CDR2 SVGAGI (reference sequence). The CDR3 DNA sequence: TGTGCCAACATTAACCGCCCAGGGAACTCTGGGGCCAACGCCCTGACTTTC. Its protein product is CANINRPGNSGANALTF.

This clonotype was counted between two and nine times. One junction end disagrees with the germline gene, perhaps due to a read error. The rearrangement links TRBV28 to TRBJ1-1; TRBD1 matches at 8 bases. The CDR3 contains 14 residues. Looked up from germline, CDR1 is MDHEN and CDR2 is SYDVKM. The chain's CDR3 is CASSSGTGFTETFF. The CDR3 DNA follows: TGTGCCAGCAGTTCCGGGACAGGATTCACTGAAACTTTCTTT.

V gene TRBV29-1 combines with J gene TRBJ2-7, with 8 bases aligning to TRBD2. Germline V CDR1 and CDR2: SQVTM, ANQGSEA. The V and J ends lost 6 bases and 4 bases, in that order; junction bases with no gene match: 11. CDR3 length: 14 amino acids. CDR3 residues: CSVYSGTSSYEQYF. The DNA of the CDR3 is TGCAGCGTATACAGCGGGACTAGTAGTTACGAGCAGTACTTC.

V gene TRBV7-2 combines with J gene TRBJ2-1; 7 bases are a match to TRBD2. The germline V gene has CDR1 SGHTA and CDR2 FQGNSA. Unmatched junction bases numbered 14, after V lost 6 bases and J lost 9 bases. The CDR3 runs 15 residues. For the CDR3, the DNA is TGTGCCAGCAGGCCGGGGGGAGGGCCTTCCATTGAGCAGTTCTTC. It is translated as CASRPGGGPSIEQFF.

As regards this clonotype: Germline and junction disagree at one end, which may indicate a read error. The chain employs TRBV4-1 and TRBJ1-2; TRBD1 is a possible D gene (6 bases). The CDR3 loop spans 15 amino acids. The germline V gene has CDR1 MGHRA and CDR2 YSYEKL. CDR3 protein: CAGSQAQDRVCGYTF. DNA of the CDR3: TGCGCCGGCAGCCAAGCCCAGGACAGAGTCTGTGGCTACACCTTC.

This chain connects TRBV18 to TRBJ2-3, with 10 bases lining up with TRBD2. This CDR3 spans 15 amino acids. V was clipped by 2 bases and J by 3 bases; unmatched bases: 2. CDR1 is KGHSH, CDR2 LQKENI, per germline. In nucleotides, the CDR3 is TGTGCCAGCTCACCAGAAGCGGGAGGGACAGATACGCAGTATTTT. This sequence encodes CASSPEAGGTDTQYF.

Remarks on this clonotype: Germline is not matched at one junction end, which may reflect a read error. The chain uses TRBV12-3 or TRBV12-4 and TRBJ2-7; 11 nucleotides align to TRBD1. This CDR3 region has 14 residues. This CDR3 reads CTSGPGTGGLEQYF. In nucleotides, the CDR3 is TGTACCAGCGGCCCCGGGACAGGGGGTCTCGAGCAGTACTTC.

This clonotype appeared a single time. This rearrangement joins TRBV29-1 to TRBJ2-7, with 10 nucleotides matching TRBD1. Trimming removed 5 bases from V and 10 bases from J; junction bases left unmatched: 11. The CDR3 runs 13 residues. From germline, CDR1 is SQVTM and CDR2 ANQGSEA. CDR3 DNA: TGCAGCGTTCCCCGGGGACAGGGGAGCAAACAGTACTTC. Its protein product is CSVPRGQGSKQYF.

This clonotype was detected only once. At one end, the junction sequence differs from germline, possibly due to a read error. The genes are TRBV11-3 and TRBJ2-3, with D perhaps TRBD1 (6 bases). The CDR3 is made up of 14 amino acids. Germline assignment: CDR1 SGHNT and CDR2 YENEEA. This CDR3 reads CASSHRDVKDTQYF. In nucleotides, the CDR3 is TGTGCTAGCAGCCACAGGGATGTCAAGGATACGCAGTATTTT.